A selection of T cell receptor beta chains follows, all from one sample in a study of cytomegalovirus exposure and HLA in healthy donors. Data came from immunoSEQ multiplex PCR; TCRdb stores just in-frame clones and leaves some out. This sample has approximately 130,000 clones; 87% occur once, and the top ten carry more than 4.5%. The material sequenced was PBMCs. The receptors were sampled from a woman between 25 and 40 years old in good health and CMV-seronegative. The CDR3 runs from the conserved cysteine through the conserved F or W. A D gene is named only where the DNA matches it firmly. Size tells how often a clone was seen (once, few, many) or the class of an expanded clone, and some rows leave it out.

CDR3 protein: CASSASPGQVEKLFF; CDR3 DNA: TGTGCCAGCAGCGCTTCACCGGGACAGGTAGAAAAACTGTTTTTT; clone size: NA; D gene: TRBD1; V gene: TRBV9; J gene: TRBJ1-4
CDR3 protein: CATGVGGGARRETQYF; CDR3 DNA: TGTGCCACGGGGGTGGGCGGGGGGGCCAGAAGAGAGACCCAGTACTTC; clone size: NA; D gene: TRBD2; V gene: TRBV15; J gene: TRBJ2-5
CDR3 protein: CASSISQGSGELFF; CDR3 DNA: TGTGCCAGTAGTATTAGTCAGGGGTCCGGGGAGCTGTTTTTT; clone size: NA; D gene: NA; V gene: TRBV19; J gene: TRBJ2-2
CDR3 protein: CASSLWASGSSETQYF; CDR3 DNA: TGTGCCAGCAGTTTATGGGCTAGCGGGAGTAGCGAGACCCAGTACTTC; clone size: NA; D gene: TRBD2; V gene: TRBV28; J gene: TRBJ2-5
CDR3 protein: CASSPTGTSGGYEQYF; CDR3 DNA: TGTGCCAGCAGCCCCACCGGGACTAGCGGGGGTTACGAGCAGTACTTC; clone size: NA; D gene: TRBD2; V gene: TRBV6-6; J gene: TRBJ2-7
CDR3 protein: CASSVSPGGAGNTIYF; CDR3 DNA: TGTGCCAGCAGTGTGTCCCCGGGGGGCGCTGGAAACACCATATATTTT; clone size: once; D gene: NA; V gene: TRBV6-1; J gene: TRBJ1-3
CDR3 protein: CAWSTTGTGKYEQYF; CDR3 DNA: TGTGCCTGGAGCACAACCGGGACAGGGAAGTACGAGCAGTACTTC; clone size: once; D gene: TRBD1; V gene: TRBV30; J gene: TRBJ2-7
CDR3 protein: CASRRLAGGRDTQYF; CDR3 DNA: TGTGCCAGCAGACGACTAGCGGGGGGGCGGGATACGCAGTATTTT; clone size: NA; D gene: TRBD2; V gene: TRBV7-2; J gene: TRBJ2-3
CDR3 protein: CASTARGNRETQYF; CDR3 DNA: TGTGCCAGCACCGCCCGGGGGAACAGAGAGACCCAGTACTTC; clone size: NA; D gene: NA; V gene: TRBV2; J gene: TRBJ2-5
CDR3 protein: CASSLFYEQYF; CDR3 DNA: TGTGCCAGCAGTCTATTCTACGAGCAGTACTTC; clone size: NA; D gene: NA; V gene: TRBV2; J gene: TRBJ2-7
CDR3 protein: CASSGPEAASSYNEQFF; CDR3 DNA: TGTGCCAGCAGCGGGCCCGAGGCGGCGAGCTCCTACAATGAGCAGTTCTTC; clone size: NA; D gene: NA; V gene: TRBV9; J gene: TRBJ2-1
CDR3 protein: CASNGLAGEQFF; CDR3 DNA: TGTGCCAGCAATGGACTAGCGGGGGAGCAGTTCTTC; clone size: NA; D gene: TRBD2; V gene: TRBV9; J gene: TRBJ2-1
CDR3 protein: CATSRGSRTGAYEQYF; CDR3 DNA: TGTGCCACCAGCAGAGGATCCCGGACAGGGGCCTACGAGCAGTACTTC; clone size: NA; D gene: TRBD1; V gene: TRBV15; J gene: TRBJ2-7
CDR3 protein: CASSSGLSPNSYEQYF; CDR3 DNA: TGTGCCAGCAGTTCGGGACTGAGCCCTAACTCCTACGAGCAGTACTTC; clone size: once; D gene: NA; V gene: TRBV6-5; J gene: TRBJ2-7
CDR3 protein: CASTLGAAGNTIYF; CDR3 DNA: TGTGCCAGCACCCTTGGGGCGGCTGGAAACACCATATATTTT; clone size: NA; D gene: NA; V gene: TRBV28; J gene: TRBJ1-3
CDR3 protein: CASSLGYSNYGYTF; CDR3 DNA: TGTGCCAGCAGTTTAGGCTACAGTAACTATGGCTACACCTTC; clone size: NA; D gene: NA; V gene: TRBV28; J gene: TRBJ1-2
CDR3 protein: CASSRSDRGRREQYF; CDR3 DNA: TGTGCCAGCAGCCGGTCGGACAGGGGGCGAAGAGAGCAGTACTTC; clone size: NA; D gene: TRBD1; V gene: TRBV7-9; J gene: TRBJ2-7
CDR3 protein: CASSREAPDTQYF; CDR3 DNA: TGTGCCAGCAGCAGGGAGGCCCCAGATACGCAGTATTTT; clone size: NA; D gene: NA; V gene: TRBV11-1; J gene: TRBJ2-3
CDR3 protein: CASSMGLAGGTSRRGRYF; CDR3 DNA: TGTGCCAGCAGCATGGGACTAGCGGGAGGAACCTCAAGAAGGGGGAGGTACTTC; clone size: NA; D gene: TRBD2; V gene: TRBV28; J gene: TRBJ2-7
CDR3 protein: CSVTRLAGEGEQYF; CDR3 DNA: TGCAGCGTTACGAGACTAGCGGGAGAGGGCGAGCAGTACTTC; clone size: NA; D gene: TRBD2; V gene: TRBV29-1; J gene: TRBJ2-7
CDR3 protein: CASSFSGTGGEYEQYF; CDR3 DNA: TGTGCCAGCAGTTTTTCCGGGACAGGGGGAGAGTACGAGCAGTACTTC; clone size: NA; D gene: TRBD1; V gene: TRBV27; J gene: TRBJ2-7
CDR3 protein: CASRNSGETGELFF; CDR3 DNA: TGTGCCAGCAGGAACTCGGGGGAAACCGGGGAGCTGTTTTTT; clone size: NA; D gene: NA; V gene: TRBV5-4; J gene: TRBJ2-2
CDR3 protein: CASSGTRVGYSPLHF; CDR3 DNA: TGTGCCAGCAGCGGGACTAGGGTAGGATATTCACCCCTCCACTTT; clone size: NA; D gene: NA; V gene: TRBV7-8; J gene: TRBJ1-6
CDR3 protein: CASSPSGGASWETQYF; CDR3 DNA: TGTGCCAGCAGCCCTAGCGGGGGGGCCAGTTGGGAGACCCAGTACTTC; clone size: once; D gene: TRBD2; V gene: TRBV7-2; J gene: TRBJ2-5
CDR3 protein: CASTLLAGVSTTDTQYF; CDR3 DNA: TGTGCCAGCACCTTACTAGCGGGAGTTTCCACCACAGATACGCAGTATTTT; clone size: NA; D gene: TRBD2; V gene: TRBV7-9; J gene: TRBJ2-3
CDR3 protein: CASSPGTAYNEQFF; CDR3 DNA: TGCGCCAGCAGCCCCGGGACAGCCTACAATGAGCAGTTCTTC; clone size: NA; D gene: TRBD1; V gene: TRBV5-1; J gene: TRBJ2-1
CDR3 protein: CASSPGLGYKNIQYF; CDR3 DNA: TGTGCCAGCAGCCCAGGGCTGGGGTACAAAAACATTCAGTACTTC; clone size: NA; D gene: NA; V gene: TRBV11-2; J gene: TRBJ2-4
CDR3 protein: CASRVPYRWEVLSCQPQHF; CDR3 DNA: TGTGCCAGCAGGGTACCTTACCGGTGGGAGGTCCTTTCATGTCAGCCCCAGCATTTT; clone size: NA; D gene: NA; V gene: TRBV7-3; J gene: TRBJ1-5